This T cell receptor (beta chain) emerged from a study of blood T cell repertoires in COVID-19. The wider study: There were acute and convalescent COVID-19 samples, and they came from the United States, Italy and Spain. T cells, B-cell-depleted T cells, or PBMCs supplied cDNA or gDNA.

J gave up 7 bases and V 5 bases, and 13 bases lay outside the gene matches. This CDR3 has 15 residues. The germline gives CDR1 KGHSY, CDR2 FQNENV. In the original workflow: Using reference gene primer amplification, nucleated cell counts were estimated. Sequencing was performed with immunoSEQ multiplex PCR; in TCRdb, only in-frame clones are kept and a portion is missing. V and J calls and clone size are as listed in that table; D and trimming were resolved from the DNA. This sample has around 350,000 clones, with around 87% found just once. This clone turned up a few times. This chain joins TRBV16 and TRBJ2-7, with 8 bases identical to TRBD2. This receptor was taken from a human donor in a cohort sampled during active COVID-19. The material sequenced was peripheral blood. The CDR3 protein is CASSVERTSLGEQYF. CDR3 nucleotides: TGTGCCAGCAGCGTAGAACGGACTAGCCTCGGAGAGCAGTACTTC.